The 18 T cell receptor beta chains below were found in one sample sequenced in a study of T cells after yellow fever vaccination (dated by TCRdb to between 2018 and 2021). Libraries were prepared through 5' RACE. TCRdb names Illumina HiSeq 2500 as the instrument used. The public reads were reprocessed in TCRdb via fastp at Q25 and MiXCR, keeping in-frame beta chains. Each entry merges the rows of one CDR3 protein and shows their most common DNA and genes. The sample contains some 350,000 distinct CDR3 sequences, approximately 10% of them found a single time. The ten largest clones add up to around 18% of the sample. The treatment or condition label for this specimen denotes: live attenuated yellow fever vaccine strain. The specimen comprised PBMCs, sampled on the day of the first yellow fever vaccination. Receptor source: a man between 18 and 29 years old who received the YFV17D yellow fever vaccine.

This clonotype is a singleton in its sample. The J gene is TRBJ1-5, the V gene TRBV20-1; TRBD1 agrees at 8 bases. The CDR3 is made up of 15 amino acids. CDR1 is DFQATT, CDR2 SNEGSKA, per germline (reference sequence). V lost 2 bases and J lost 7; bases outside the gene matches: 10. The DNA for the CDR3 is TGCAGTGCTAGACGCGGACAGGGAACTGTGCAGCCCCAGCATTTT. This codes for CSARRGQGTVQPQHF.

The chain recombines TRBV5-4 with TRBJ1-2; 7 bases are a match to TRBD1. Germline V gives CDR1 SGHNT, CDR2 YYREEE (reference sequence). The J segment lost 4 bases and the V segment lost 4 bases, leaving 10 bases of the junction unmatched. The CDR3 sequence is 15 residues long. Here the CDR3 reads CASSGDRDRLYGYTF. The CDR3 DNA follows: TGTGCCAGCAGCGGAGACCGGGACAGACTCTATGGCTACACCTTC.

The chain is built from TRBV19 and TRBJ1-1, with D unclear. This CDR3 comprises 12 residues. In germline, CDR1 is LNHDA, CDR2 SQIVND (reference sequence). Deletions cut 2 bases from V and 5 bases from J, with 6 bases between. The CDR3 region has the DNA TGTGCCAGTAGTATACTGGGGACTGAAGCTTTCTTT. The encoded protein is CASSILGTEAFF.

This clonotype was seen more than once but under ten times. DNA for the CDR3: TGCGCCAGCAGCTTGGACAGGGGCTGGACGCACGAGCAGTACTTC. This encodes CASSLDRGWTHEQYF. This chain uses TRBV5-1 with TRBJ2-7, with 7 nucleotides matching TRBD1. Germline lookup yields CDR1 SGHRS and CDR2 YFSETQ. This CDR3 contains 15 residues. Trimming at V came to 0 bases and at J to 5 bases, leaving 8 bases not matched to a gene.

This clonotype was observed many times. The CDR3 coding sequence is TGCGCCAGCAGCTTATCGGGAACAGGGGGGAGTTGGCAGTTCTTC. Translated, it gives CASSLSGTGGSWQFF. The rearrangement links TRBV5-1 to TRBJ2-1, with 8 bases lining up with TRBD1. Germline assignment: CDR1 SGHRS and CDR2 YFSETQ. Trimming cost V 2 bases and J 12 bases; bases outside gene matches: 13. The CDR3 totals 15 residues.

This clonotype turned up a few times. This chain uses TRBV6-2 or TRBV6-3 with TRBJ2-7; either TRBD1 or TRBD2 may supply D (5 bases each). CDR1 and CDR2 (germline): MNHEY, SVGEGT. This CDR3 comprises 15 residues. Trimming took 1 base from V and 2 from J, leaving 12 bases between them. This CDR3 reads CASSYWGTDPYEQYF. The DNA of the CDR3 is TGTGCCAGCAGTTACTGGGGGACGGATCCCTACGAGCAGTACTTC.

This clonotype has just a few counts. The V and J genes are TRBV6-5 and TRBJ2-2; no clear D. CDR3 length: 12 amino acids. V gave up 2 bases and J gave up 4 bases, with 2 bases separating them. Per germline, CDR1 MNHEY and CDR2 SVGAGI. The CDR3 DNA is TGTGCCAGCAGTTACACCACCGGGGAGCTGTTTTTT. Protein: CASSYTTGELFF.

This chain connects TRBV5-4 to TRBJ2-1; D gene unclear. The germline V gene encodes CDR1 SGHNT and CDR2 YYREEE (reference sequence). The CDR3 length is 13 residues. The V gene lost 0 bases and the J gene lost 4 bases, with 5 bases spanning the gap. CDR3 DNA: TGTGCCAGCAGCTTGGAATGGTACAATGAGCAGTTCTTC. Translated: CASSLEWYNEQFF.

This clonotype was seen more than once but under ten times. The gene calls are TRBV5-1 and TRBJ2-5; D remains unclear. The CDR3 loop spans 14 amino acids. V dropped 3 bases and J dropped 3 bases, with 12 bases sitting between them. Germline V lookup: CDR1 SGHRS, CDR2 YFSETQ. The CDR3 DNA follows: TGCGCCAGCAGCTCCGAGGCCTATAAAGAGACCCAGTACTTC. It codes for CASSSEAYKETQYF.

This clonotype was observed a handful of times. V and J are TRBV15 and TRBJ1-5; no clear D. CDR1 LNHNV and CDR2 YYDKDF come from the germline V gene (reference sequence). The CDR3 consists of 12 residues. Trimming removed 4 bases at V and 10 bases at J, with 11 bases between. The CDR3 region has the DNA TGTGCCACCAGCAACGATGCTCAACCCCAGCATTTT. It codes for CATSNDAQPQHF.

J is TRBJ2-5 and V is TRBV4-2; D uncertain. Trimming took off 0 bases at V and 5 bases at J, with 10 bases between the two ends. The CDR3 contains 14 residues. Germline CDR1 is LGHNA and CDR2 is YNFKEQ. In DNA, the CDR3 is TGTGCCAGCAGCCAAGATAGGGCTAGGGAGACCCAGTACTTC. Its translation: CASSQDRARETQYF.

The sample holds many counts of this clonotype. The CDR3 DNA reads as TGCGCCAGCCGACTAGCGGCAAATAATGAGCAGTTCTTC. It yields the protein CASRLAANNEQFF. The chain combines TRBV5-1 with TRBJ2-1; TRBD2 agrees at 9 bases. With V trimmed by 7 bases and J by 7 bases, 6 bases remained unmatched. Per germline, CDR1 SGHRS and CDR2 YFSETQ. The CDR3 is made up of 13 amino acids.

The sample holds a few counts of this clonotype. The V and J genes are TRBV12-3 or TRBV12-4 and TRBJ1-4; TRBD1 is a possible D gene (5 bases). The CDR3 runs 15 residues. V dropped 7 bases and J dropped 7 bases, with 19 bases sitting between them. CDR3 sequence: CASMSPGRGIEKLFF. CDR3 nucleotide sequence: TGTGCCAGCATGAGTCCGGGGCGGGGGATTGAAAAACTGTTTTTT.

This clonotype was recorded a few times. The J gene is TRBJ1-5, the V gene TRBV20-1; 10 nucleotides agree with TRBD1. The CDR3 consists of 13 residues. Germline V gene sequence: CDR1 DFQATT, CDR2 SNEGSKA (reference sequence). V lost 6 bases to trimming and J lost 2 bases; unmatched junction nucleotides: 1. The CDR3 nucleotides are TGCAGTGCCGGGACAGGGGGCAATCAGCCCCAGCATTTT. It codes for CSAGTGGNQPQHF.

This clonotype was counted only a few times. This rearrangement joins TRBV6-1 to TRBJ2-2; 9 bases are a match to TRBD2. V was clipped by 9 bases and J by 6 bases; unmatched bases: 11. The V gene's germline CDR1 is MNHNS and CDR2 SASEGT. The CDR3 consists of 15 residues. CDR3 protein: CASKPGLALAGELFF. The CDR3 nucleotides read TGTGCCAGTAAGCCGGGACTAGCTTTAGCCGGGGAGCTGTTTTTT.

The chain employs TRBV24-1 and TRBJ2-3, with 8 bases fitting TRBD2. Germline V gives CDR1 KGHDR, CDR2 SFDVKD. J lost 1 base, V lost 2 bases, and 1 base had no gene match. The CDR3 runs 15 residues. The DNA of the CDR3 is TGTGCCACCAGTGATTCAGCGGGGGGCACAGATACGCAGTATTTT. This translates into CATSDSAGGTDTQYF.

This clonotype has a handful of counts. The CDR3 coding sequence is TGTGCCAGCAGCTTAGGACGCCCTAGCTCCTACGAGCAGTACGTC. Protein: CASSLGRPSSYEQYV. The chain joins TRBV7-2 to TRBJ2-7; D is ambiguous. The CDR3 runs to 15 residues. Trimming removed 1 base from V and 0 bases from J, with 10 bases in between. The germline CDR1 and CDR2 sequences are SGHTA and FQGNSA.

This chain joins TRBV7-2 and TRBJ1-1; no reliable D call. Germline CDR1 SGHTA, CDR2 FQGNSA. The CDR3 runs to 15 residues. V lost 5 bases, J lost 11 bases, and 24 bases lay in between. CDR3 in amino acids: CASSLFSVGLLRAFF. CDR3 DNA sequence: TGTGCCAGCAGCCTCTTTTCGGTGGGGTTGCTTAGGGCTTTCTTT. The full variable domain, in which reference TRBV7-2 and TRBJ1-1 provide the parts outside the CDR3, is GAGVSQSPSNKVTEKGKDVELRCDPISGHTALYWYRQSLGQGLEFLIYFQGNSAPDKSGLPSDRFSAERTGGSVSTLTIQRTQQEDSAVYLCASSLFSVGLLRAFFGQGTRLTVV.